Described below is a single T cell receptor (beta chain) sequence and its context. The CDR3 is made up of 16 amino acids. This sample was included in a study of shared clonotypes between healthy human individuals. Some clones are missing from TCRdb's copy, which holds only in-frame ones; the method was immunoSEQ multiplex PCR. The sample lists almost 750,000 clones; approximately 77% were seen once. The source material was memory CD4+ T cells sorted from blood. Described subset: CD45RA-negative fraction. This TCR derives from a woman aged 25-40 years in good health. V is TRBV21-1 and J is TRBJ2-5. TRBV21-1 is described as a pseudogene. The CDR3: CASSKARQKFSETQYF. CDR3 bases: TGTGCCAGCAGCAAAGCCCGGCAGAAGTTCAGTGAGACCCAGTACTTC.